This T cell receptor (beta chain) was retrieved from a study of vaccination and CD4 T cells after COVID-19 (dated by TCRdb to the early 2020s). Concerning the study at large: Every convalescent patient had a positive nasal swab PCR test for SARS-CoV-2, with mild disease in several patients and severe disease in one. The convalescent cohort included six males and four females, with two Hispanic individuals, seven Caucasians, two Asians and one multiracial person. Participants received two doses of either the Pfizer-BioNTech BNT162b2 vaccine (n=8) or the Moderna mRNA-1273 vaccine (n=2). Post-COVID blood samples from convalescent patients were collected a median of around 100 days after diagnosis, with a range of about 35 to 161 days. The time from the second vaccine dose to post-vaccine blood sampling had a median of approximately 72 days and ranged from about 12 to 241 days. A few convalescent patients were sampled both early after vaccination (day 14) and late after vaccination (days 161 to 241). For stimulating the cultures, overlapping spike peptide pools were used, derived from SARS-CoV-2 as well as from the common cold coronaviruses HCoV-NL63, HCoV-OC43 and HCoV-229E. Control cultures received a CEFX viral epitope pool as the positive control, an HIV-1 Nef peptide pool as the negative control, or no peptide. In ten to eleven COVID-19 convalescent patients and a few infection-naive healthy vaccine recipients, the spike-specific CD4+ TCR repertoire before mRNA vaccination was compared with the repertoire after mRNA vaccination. The paper as a whole reports these results and caveats: The median count of SARS-CoV-2-reactive clonotypes went up from roughly 21 after infection to about 41 after vaccination, although the change was not significant. Among the post-vaccine SARS-CoV-2-reactive clones in convalescent patients, a median about 89% showed up only after vaccination, which suggests vaccine-specific priming. The study included relatively few convalescent patients and did not analyze early timepoints after natural infection. Of the vaccine-specific clones found in convalescent patients, nearly all (304 of 307) were mono-reactive for SARS-CoV-2 spike instead of being cross-reactive with common cold coronaviruses.

CDR1 and CDR2 were assigned from the germline V gene as SGHTA and FQGTGA. The CDR3 contains 14 residues, cysteine and phenylalanine counted. Just the 42-base CDR3 DNA is kept, in frame starting at base 1. Trimming costs V 2 bases and J 8 bases, and their ends lie 15 bases apart. About this clonotype: What antigen it recognizes has not been identified. No base quality values were provided; no much bigger clone lies one nucleotide off.

Library construction relied on PCR. At the Johns Hopkins FTIC core, DNA from the cultured CD4+ T cells underwent TCR sequencing with the Oncomine TCR Beta short-read assay. The QIAamp micro DNA kit was used to extract genomic DNA from the cultured CD4+ T cells. Oncomine TCR Beta libraries from cultured CD4+ T cells were pooled with unique dual indexes and sequenced on an Illumina iSeq 100. In the authors' own workflow: Non-productive sequences were removed, and CDR3s not starting with C, not ending with F or W, or shorter than 7 amino acids were discarded. Antigen-specific clonotypes were identified using the MANAFEST web application through comparison of peptide-stimulated wells with reference and other culture wells. An FDR below 0.05, an odds ratio above 5, and a productive frequency above 0.1% in at least two of three replicate wells were required for clones to be considered positive. Clonotypes that were significantly expanded in both SARS-CoV-2 spike wells and at least one common cold coronavirus spike condition were defined as cross-reactive. CDR3 homology was assessed with Levenshtein distances (stringdist) and unrooted phylogenetic trees (ape) in R version 3.6.1. Clones were called with MiXCR by TCRdb after fastp trimmed the public reads at Q25, and only in-frame beta chains were retained. Rows matching on CDR3 protein sequence are summarized as one entry with the most common DNA and genes. These V and J calls derive from TCRdb rather than the authors' analysis. In all, the sample holds 20,000 to 25,000 distinct CDR3 sequences, and around 33% of those were seen once. Roughly 2.5% of the sample is in the top ten clones.

The meaning of the sample's time point label: late sampling 161 to 241 days after vaccination in a few convalescent patients. The treatment or condition label, read with the paper, signifies: approximately nine-day PBMC culture with coronavirus spike peptide pools or control peptides (ViraFEST assay). The study used the ViraFEST assay, which expanded antigen-specific T cells with peptide pools and then identified expanded clonotypes by TCR sequencing. The positive SARS-CoV-2 PCR tests of the convalescent patients were dated from March to December 2020, before the Alpha, Beta and Delta variants emerged in the United States. Each well held 2.1 million or so PBMCs cultured in IMDM containing approximately 5.3% human AB serum and around 10 IU/ml IL-2, with approximately 9.2 ug/ml peptide pools added. Half of the culture medium was replaced with fresh IL-2-containing medium on days 3 and 7. After approximately 11 days of culture, CD4+ T cells were isolated by negative selection with the EasySep CD4+ T cell isolation kit. PBMCs were separated from whole blood using Ficoll-Paque Plus gradient centrifugation and then either used fresh or cryopreserved at -140C. In general, triplicate wells were set up for every culture condition.

The V and J segments used are TRBV7-3 and TRBJ1-2; no D gene is confidently identified. This receptor was identified in a human donor who had recovered from COVID-19. Sequenced material: CD4+ T cells from blood, cultured in vitro, taken about 7 months after SARS-CoV-2 vaccination. The DNA reads TGTGCCAGCAGCTTAGGGTCACAATCCGGCGGCTACACCTTC. Translated, this is CASSLGSQSGGYTF.